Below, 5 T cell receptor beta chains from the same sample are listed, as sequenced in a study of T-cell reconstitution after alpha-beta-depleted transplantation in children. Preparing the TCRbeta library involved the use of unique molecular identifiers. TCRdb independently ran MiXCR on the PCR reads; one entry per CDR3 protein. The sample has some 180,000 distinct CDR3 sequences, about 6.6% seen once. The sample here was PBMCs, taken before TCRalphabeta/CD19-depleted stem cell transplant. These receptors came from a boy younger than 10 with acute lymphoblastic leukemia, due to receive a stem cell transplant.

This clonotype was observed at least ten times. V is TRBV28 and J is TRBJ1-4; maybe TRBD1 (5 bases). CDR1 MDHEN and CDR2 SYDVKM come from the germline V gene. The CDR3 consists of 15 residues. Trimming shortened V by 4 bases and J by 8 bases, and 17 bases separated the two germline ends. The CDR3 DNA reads TGTGCCAGCAGTTCAGGACAAGAAGGAGGGGAAAAACTGTTTTTT. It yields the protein CASSSGQEGGEKLFF.

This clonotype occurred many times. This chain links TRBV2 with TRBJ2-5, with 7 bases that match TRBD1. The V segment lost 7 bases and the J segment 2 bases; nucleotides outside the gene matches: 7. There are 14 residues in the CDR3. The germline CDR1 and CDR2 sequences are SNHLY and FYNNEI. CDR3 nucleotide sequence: TGTGCCAGCATCCCAGACAGGGTTCAAGAGACCCAGTACTTC. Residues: CASIPDRVQETQYF.

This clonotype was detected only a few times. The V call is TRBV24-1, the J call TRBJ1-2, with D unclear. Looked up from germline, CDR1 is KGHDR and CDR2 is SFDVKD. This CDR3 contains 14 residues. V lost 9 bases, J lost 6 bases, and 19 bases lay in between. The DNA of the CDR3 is TGTGCCACCGCCCCGGCGGAGGGTGGTGATGGCTACACCTTC. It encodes CATAPAEGGDGYTF.

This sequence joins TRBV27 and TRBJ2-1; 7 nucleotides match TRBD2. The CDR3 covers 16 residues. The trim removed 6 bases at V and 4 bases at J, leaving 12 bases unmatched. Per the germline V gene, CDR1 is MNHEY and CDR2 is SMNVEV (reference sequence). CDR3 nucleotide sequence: TGTGCCAGCAGCCCCTTTGATTTCGGGGGGTACAATGAGCAGTTCTTC. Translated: CASSPFDFGGYNEQFF.

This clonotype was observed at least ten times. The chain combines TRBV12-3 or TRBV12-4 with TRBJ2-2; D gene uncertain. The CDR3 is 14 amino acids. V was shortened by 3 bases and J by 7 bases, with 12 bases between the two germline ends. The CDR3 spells CASSFLMPGGELFF. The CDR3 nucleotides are TGTGCCAGCAGTTTCCTGATGCCGGGCGGGGAGCTGTTTTTT.